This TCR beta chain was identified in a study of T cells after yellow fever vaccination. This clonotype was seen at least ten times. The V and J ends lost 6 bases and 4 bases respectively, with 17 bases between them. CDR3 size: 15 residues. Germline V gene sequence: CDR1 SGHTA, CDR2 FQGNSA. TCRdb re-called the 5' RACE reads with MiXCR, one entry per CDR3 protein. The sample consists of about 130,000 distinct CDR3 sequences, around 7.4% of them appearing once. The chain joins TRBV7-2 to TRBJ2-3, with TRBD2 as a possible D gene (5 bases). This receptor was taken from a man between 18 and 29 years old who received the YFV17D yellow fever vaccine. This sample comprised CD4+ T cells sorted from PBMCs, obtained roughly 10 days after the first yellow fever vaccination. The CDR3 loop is CASRGYGGSPDTQYF. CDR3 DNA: TGTGCCAGCAGAGGGTATGGAGGTAGTCCAGATACGCAGTATTTT.